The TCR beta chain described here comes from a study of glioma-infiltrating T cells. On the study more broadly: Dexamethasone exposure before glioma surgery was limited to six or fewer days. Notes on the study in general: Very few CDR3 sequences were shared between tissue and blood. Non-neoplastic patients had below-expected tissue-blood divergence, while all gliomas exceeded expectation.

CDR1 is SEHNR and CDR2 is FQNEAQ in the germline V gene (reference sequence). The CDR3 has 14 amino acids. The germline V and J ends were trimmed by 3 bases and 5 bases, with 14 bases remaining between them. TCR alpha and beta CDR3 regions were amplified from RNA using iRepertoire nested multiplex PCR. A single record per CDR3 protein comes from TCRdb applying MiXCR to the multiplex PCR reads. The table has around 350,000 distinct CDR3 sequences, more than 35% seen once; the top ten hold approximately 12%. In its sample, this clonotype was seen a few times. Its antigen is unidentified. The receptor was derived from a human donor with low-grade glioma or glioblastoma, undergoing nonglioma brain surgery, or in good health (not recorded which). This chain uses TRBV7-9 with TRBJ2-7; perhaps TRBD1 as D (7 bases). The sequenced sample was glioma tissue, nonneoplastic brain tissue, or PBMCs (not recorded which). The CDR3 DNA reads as TGTGCCAGCAGCTTGGCAGGGGGGATCCACGAGCAGTACTTC. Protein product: CASSLAGGIHEQYF.